The 27 T cell receptor beta chains listed next were all sequenced from one sample in a study of cytomegalovirus exposure and HLA in healthy donors. The PCR employed 60 Vbeta primers together with 13 Jbeta primers. Profiled with immunoSEQ multiplex PCR; TCRdb holds only in-frame clones, not every one. The sample includes tens of thousands of clones. Sequencing was done on a sample of PBMCs. These receptor sequences come from a man aged 50 to 60 in good health and CMV-seropositive.

The CDR3 DNA is TGTGCCAGCAGCTTGCCAGAGACAGGTTGGGACGAGCAGTACTTC. It codes for CASSLPETGWDEQYF. This chain connects TRBV7-2 to TRBJ2-7, with D tentatively TRBD1 (6 bases). The V end was cut by 3 bases, the J end by 5 bases, with 17 bases between. The germline V gene has CDR1 SGHTA and CDR2 FQGNSA. This CDR3 contains 15 residues. Using reference TRBV7-2 and TRBJ2-7 for the parts outside the CDR3, the full variable domain is GAGVSQSPSNKVTEKGKDVELRCDPISGHTALYWYRQSLGQGLEFLIYFQGNSAPDKSGLPSDRFSAERTGGSVSTLTIQRTQQEDSAVYLCASSLPETGWDEQYFGPGTRLTVT.

The V and J genes are TRBV19 and TRBJ1-5; TRBD1 matches at 9 bases. There are 13 residues in the CDR3. Trimming took 8 bases from V and 6 from J; bases not matched to a gene: 5. Per the germline V gene, CDR1 is LNHDA and CDR2 is SQIVND (reference sequence). As DNA, the CDR3 is TGTGCCAGTGGGGACAGGGTGGTTCAGCCCCAGCATTTT. Protein sequence: CASGDRVVQPQHF.

J is TRBJ1-5 and V is TRBV2, with D possibly being TRBD1 (6 bases). The CDR3 is 16 amino acids. V dropped 5 bases and J dropped 0 bases, with 14 bases sitting between them. In germline, CDR1 is SNHLY, CDR2 FYNNEI. The CDR3 is CASSHWGHDSNQPQHF. CDR3 coding DNA: TGTGCCAGCAGTCACTGGGGACACGATAGCAATCAGCCCCAGCATTTT.

The genes are TRBV6-5 and TRBJ1-1; D is possibly TRBD1 (6 bases). The CDR3 spans 16 residues. Germline V gene lookup returns CDR1 MNHEY and CDR2 SVGAGI. The germline V and J ends were trimmed by 4 bases and 1 base, with 16 bases remaining between them. The CDR3 coding sequence is TGTGCCAGCAGTTCCCCGGCACAGGGTGCGAACACTGAAGCTTTCTTT. Amino acid sequence: CASSSPAQGANTEAFF.

This chain uses TRBV5-1 with TRBJ1-1; the D gene is possibly TRBD1 (5 bases). This CDR3 has 14 amino acids. Trimming took 4 bases from V and 0 from J, leaving 10 bases between them. Germline CDR1 and CDR2: SGHRS and YFSETQ. The CDR3 here is CASSRTRVNTEAFF. The CDR3 DNA follows: TGCGCCAGCAGCCGAACCAGGGTGAACACTGAAGCTTTCTTT.

V is TRBV5-6 and J is TRBJ2-7; no clear D. The CDR3 contains 13 residues. CDR1 is SGHDT and CDR2 is YYEEEE in the germline V gene. V was pared by 4 bases and J by 5 bases, with 13 bases between. CDR3 in amino acids: CASSPSLMDEQYF. Written as DNA, the CDR3 is TGTGCCAGCAGCCCTAGTCTCATGGACGAGCAGTACTTC.

The chain recombines TRBV4-3 with TRBJ2-3, with D possibly matching TRBD2 (6 bases). In germline, CDR1 is LGHNA, CDR2 YSLEER. The CDR3 sequence is 15 residues long. Trimming removed 4 bases from V and 6 bases from J, with 17 bases in between. As DNA, the CDR3 is TGCGCCAGCAGCCTCTTACTAGCACGCCAGGATACGCAGTATTTT. It is translated as CASSLLLARQDTQYF.

V and J are TRBV11-2 and TRBJ2-1, with D perhaps matching TRBD1 (6 bases). The CDR3 has 14 residues. The germline CDR1 and CDR2 sequences are SGHAT and FQNNGV. The germline V and J ends were trimmed by 1 base and 10 bases, with 14 bases remaining between them. In DNA, the CDR3 is TGTGCCAGCAGCTTAGTCACTAGGCAGGGGGAGCAGTTCTTC. Translated: CASSLVTRQGEQFF.

The rearrangement uses TRBV6-5 and TRBJ1-2, with TRBD1 matching over 7 bases. From germline, CDR1 is MNHEY and CDR2 SVGAGI. This CDR3 comprises 15 residues. V shed 0 bases, J shed 2 bases, and the junction held 3 bases outside the gene matches. The CDR3 nucleotides read TGTGCCAGCAGTTACTCGACAGGGTCAAACTATGGCTACACCTTC. Encoded protein: CASSYSTGSNYGYTF.

The chain couples TRBV7-9 to TRBJ1-1, with unresolved D. The CDR3 runs to 13 residues. The germline V and J ends were trimmed by 3 bases and 3 bases, with 8 bases remaining between them. The V gene's germline CDR1 is SEHNR and CDR2 FQNEAQ (reference sequence). CDR3 protein: CASSFGEDTEAFF. CDR3 DNA: TGTGCCAGCAGCTTCGGGGAGGACACTGAAGCTTTCTTT.

V gene TRBV7-2 combines with J gene TRBJ1-2; D is undetermined. The germline CDR1 and CDR2 sequences are SGHTA and FQGNSA. Trimming removed 5 bases from V and 3 bases from J, with 13 bases in between. The CDR3 runs 14 residues. CDR3 protein: CASSPGGSYYGYTF. The CDR3 DNA reads as TGTGCCAGCAGCCCGGGAGGGTCGTACTATGGCTACACCTTC.

The chain recombines TRBV5-1 with TRBJ2-1; D may be TRBD2 (6 bases). CDR1 is SGHRS and CDR2 is YFSETQ in the germline V gene. The V end lost 4 bases, the J end lost 5 bases, and 19 bases lay between the germline ends. This CDR3 contains 16 residues. For the CDR3, the DNA is TGCGCCAGCAGCCCAGGCAATAGCGGCGTTAACAATGAGCAGTTCTTC. Encoded protein: CASSPGNSGVNNEQFF.

The chain recombines TRBV7-9 with TRBJ1-4, with D perhaps TRBD1 (5 bases). Looked up from germline, CDR1 is SEHNR and CDR2 is FQNEAQ (reference sequence). The V end lost 3 bases, the J end lost 8 bases, and 13 bases lay between the germline ends. The CDR3 consists of 14 residues. The DNA for the CDR3 is TGTGCCAGCAGCTTTGTCGGGGGAGGGGAAAAACTGTTTTTT. Amino acids: CASSFVGGGEKLFF. The entire variable domain, with the rest obtained from reference TRBV7-9 and TRBJ1-4, is as follows: DTGVSQNPRHKITKRGQNVTFRCDPISEHNRLYWYRQTLGQGPEFLTYFQNEAQLEKSRLLSDRFSAERPKGSFSTLEIQRTEQGDSAMYLCASSFVGGGEKLFFGSGTQLSVL.

The chain couples TRBV18 to TRBJ2-7; 8 bases line up with TRBD2. Losses at the gene ends were 2 bases for V and 1 base for J; bases not matched to a gene: 4. Germline V gene lookup returns CDR1 KGHSH and CDR2 LQKENI. The CDR3 extends over 15 amino acids. The CDR3 protein is CASSPASGGSYEQYF. The CDR3 DNA follows: TGTGCCAGCTCACCAGCGAGCGGGGGTTCCTACGAGCAGTACTTC.

The V gene is TRBV15, the J gene TRBJ2-7; 9 nucleotides agree with TRBD1. The CDR3 runs 18 residues. The junction had 13 bases not matched to a gene; V was cut back by 1 base and J by 3 bases. The germline V gene encodes CDR1 LNHNV and CDR2 YYDKDF (reference sequence). As DNA, the CDR3 is TGTGCCACCAGCAGAGGCGGGACAGGGTATTCCTTAGGCTACGAGCAGTACTTC. Amino acid sequence: CATSRGGTGYSLGYEQYF.

The chain has TRBV7-9 and TRBJ2-5; a weak D match, TRBD1 (5 bases). V lost 1 base and J lost 1, with 16 bases in between. The CDR3 totals 17 residues. Germline loops: CDR1 SEHNR, CDR2 FQNEAQ (reference sequence). The CDR3 loop reads CASSLGAGFRGQETQYF. The DNA for the CDR3 is TGTGCCAGCAGCTTAGGCGCAGGGTTTAGGGGCCAAGAGACCCAGTACTTC.

The genes are TRBV29-1 and TRBJ2-7; D might be TRBD2 (5 bases). Trimming stripped 4 bases from V and 3 bases from J, with 13 bases between. CDR3 length equals 13 residues. The germline V gene has CDR1 SQVTM and CDR2 ANQGSEA. The CDR3 protein is CSVGFLASYEQYF. The CDR3 region has the DNA TGCAGCGTTGGTTTCCTAGCTAGCTACGAGCAGTACTTC.

The gene calls are TRBV5-1 and TRBJ2-7, with D maybe TRBD1 (6 bases). This CDR3 has 16 amino acids. Germline V CDR1 and CDR2: SGHRS, YFSETQ. V shed 2 bases and J shed 2 bases, with 17 bases lying between them. The CDR3 sequence: CASSLGFGTRAYEQYF. CDR3 nucleotides: TGCGCCAGCAGCTTAGGCTTCGGGACAAGAGCCTACGAGCAGTACTTC. Variable domain in full (rest from reference TRBV5-1 and TRBJ2-7): KAGVTQTPRYLIKTRGQQVTLSCSPISGHRSVSWYQQTPGQGLQFLFEYFSETQRNKGNFPGRFSGRQFSNSRSEMNVSTLELGDSALYLCASSLGFGTRAYEQYFGPGTRLTVT.

The V call is TRBV19, the J call TRBJ2-3, with 7 bases fitting TRBD2. Germline trimming cut 3 bases from V and 4 bases from J; bases unmatched to any gene: 4. The length of the CDR3 is 14 residues. CDR1 and CDR2 from the germline V gene are LNHDA and SQIVND (reference sequence). CDR3 residues: CASSIGAGADTQYF. DNA of the CDR3: TGTGCCAGTAGTATTGGGGCGGGAGCAGATACGCAGTATTTT.

As concerns this clone: This sample includes further DNA sequences coding for the same CDR3. The chain joins TRBV29-1 to TRBJ2-1; 8 positions agree with TRBD2. This CDR3 has 10 residues. Germline V CDR1 and CDR2: SQVTM, ANQGSEA. V lost 7 bases to trimming and J lost 10 bases; unmatched junction nucleotides: 3. DNA of the CDR3: TGCAGCGCGGGGGGGCACGAGCAGTTCTTC. Translating it yields CSAGGHEQFF.

The chain employs TRBV4-1 and TRBJ1-5; D is undetermined. The germline gives CDR1 MGHRA, CDR2 YSYEKL. The CDR3 has 17 amino acids. Deletions cut 0 bases from V and 4 bases from J, with 16 bases between. The CDR3 bases are TGCGCCAGCAGCCAAGATCGCTTCGGACGGGGAAATCAGCCCCAGCATTTT. The encoded protein is CASSQDRFGRGNQPQHF.

The chain combines TRBV18 with TRBJ2-1; D is possibly TRBD2 (5 bases). The CDR3 has 13 residues. V lost 2 bases and J 4 bases, leaving 6 bases between the germline ends. CDR1 KGHSH and CDR2 LQKENI come from the germline V gene. The CDR3 bases are TGTGCCAGCTCACCAGCGGGTTACAATGAGCAGTTCTTC. As protein: CASSPAGYNEQFF.

V and J are TRBV5-4 and TRBJ2-7; TRBD2 matches 10 bases. Germline CDR1 is SGHNT and CDR2 is YYREEE (reference sequence). The CDR3 runs 15 residues. J lost 4 bases, V lost 0 bases, and 4 bases had no gene match. CDR3 sequence: CASSLGPSGSYEQYF. The CDR3 nucleotides are TGTGCCAGCAGCTTGGGGCCTAGCGGGAGTTACGAGCAGTACTTC.

The chain carries TRBV5-4 and TRBJ2-7; 7 nucleotides match TRBD1. V was clipped by 4 bases and J by 1 base; unmatched bases: 5. Germline CDR1 reads SGHNT; CDR2 reads YYREEE (reference sequence). The CDR3 length is 14 residues. CDR3 in amino acids: CASSPGQESYEQYF. CDR3 DNA sequence: TGTGCCAGCAGCCCTGGACAGGAGTCCTACGAGCAGTACTTC. The full variable domain, in which reference TRBV5-4 and TRBJ2-7 provide the parts outside the CDR3, is ETGVTQSPTHLIKTRGQQVTLRCSSQSGHNTVSWYQQALGQGPQFIFQYYREEENGRGNFPPRFSGLQFPNYSSELNVNALELDDSALYLCASSPGQESYEQYFGPGTRLTVT.

V is TRBV18 and J is TRBJ2-7; D unresolved. CDR1 is KGHSH, CDR2 LQKENI, per germline. The CDR3 spans 14 residues. Trimming stripped 0 bases from V and 5 bases from J, with 11 bases between. This CDR3 reads CASSPPSLQHEQYF. The CDR3 nucleotides read TGTGCCAGCTCACCACCGTCATTACAGCACGAGCAGTACTTC.

The genes are TRBV19 and TRBJ1-1; 8 nucleotides match TRBD1. CDR1 and CDR2 from the germline V gene are LNHDA and SQIVND (reference sequence). The CDR3 is 12 residues long. V trimming: 7 bases; J trimming: 4 bases; junction bases outside the gene matches: 2. This chain's CDR3 is CASKDRATEAFF. The CDR3 DNA sequence: TGTGCCAGTAAGGACAGGGCCACTGAAGCTTTCTTT. Looking up the rest from reference TRBV19 and TRBJ1-1 gives the full variable domain: DGGITQSPKYLFRKEGQNVTLSCEQNLNHDAMYWYRQDPGQGLRLIYYSQIVNDFQKGDIAEGYSVSREKKESFPLTVTSAQKNPTAFYLCASKDRATEAFFGQGTRLTVV.

J is TRBJ2-3 and V is TRBV10-3, with a tentative D call TRBD1 (7 bases). Trimming removed 9 bases at V and 0 bases at J, with 16 bases between. Germline V gene sequence: CDR1 ENHRY, CDR2 SYGVKD. This CDR3 is 15 amino acids long. The CDR3 sequence: CAIRPQGGSTDTQYF. CDR3 DNA sequence: TGTGCCATTCGGCCTCAGGGGGGAAGCACAGATACGCAGTATTTT.